A single sample is the source of the 28 T cell receptor beta chains below, sequenced in a study of cytomegalovirus exposure and HLA in healthy donors. With 60 Vbeta and 13 Jbeta primers, the PCR was carried out. Measured with immunoSEQ multiplex PCR; TCRdb has only the in-frame clones, and not every one. The sample holds 90,000 to 120,000 clones, nearly 80% seen once. The sample comprised PBMCs. These receptor sequences come from a man aged 55 to 70 in good health and CMV-seropositive.

CDR3: CASRKQGTEAFF. CDR3 bases: TGTGCCAGCAGGAAACAGGGTACTGAAGCTTTCTTT. This chain links TRBV6-1 with TRBJ1-1, with D tentatively TRBD1 (6 bases). CDR3 size: 12 residues. In germline, CDR1 is MNHNS, CDR2 SASEGT. The V end was cut by 6 bases, the J end by 5 bases, with 10 bases between.

The chain joins TRBV5-1 to TRBJ2-3; 8 positions match TRBD2. V lost 2 bases, J lost 8 bases, and 10 bases stayed unmatched. CDR1 and CDR2 (germline): SGHRS, YFSETQ. The CDR3 runs to 15 residues. The CDR3 DNA reads TGCGCCAGCAGCTTCGACGGGGGGGCGCAGGGTACGCAGTATTTT. Amino acid sequence: CASSFDGGAQGTQYF.

The rearrangement uses TRBV7-2 and TRBJ2-5, with D tentatively TRBD1 (6 bases). The length of the CDR3 is 11 residues. Trimming stripped 4 bases from V and 9 bases from J, with 9 bases between. Germline values: CDR1 SGHTA, CDR2 FQGNSA. DNA of the CDR3: TGTGCCAGCAGCTCCGCAGGGGCCCAGTACTTC. Its translation: CASSSAGAQYF.

The chain has TRBV14 and TRBJ1-2; TRBD1 agrees at 7 bases. The CDR3 runs 16 residues. V was clipped by 0 bases and J by 2 bases; unmatched bases: 6. Germline assignment: CDR1 SGHDN and CDR2 FVKESK. The CDR3 loop reads CASSQERGRTNYGYTF. The CDR3 DNA sequence: TGTGCCAGCAGCCAAGAAAGGGGGCGGACGAACTATGGCTACACCTTC. Filled out from reference TRBV14 and TRBJ1-2, the complete variable domain reads EAGVTQFPSHSVIEKGQTVTLRCDPISGHDNLYWYRRVMGKEIKFLLHFVKESKQDESGMPNNRFLAERTGGTYSTLKVQPAELEDSGVYFCASSQERGRTNYGYTFGSGTRLTVV.

The gene calls are TRBV6-5 and TRBJ2-5, with a possible D match to TRBD2 (7 bases). This CDR3 has 15 residues. V dropped 4 bases and J dropped 2 bases, with 14 bases sitting between them. Germline V gene lookup returns CDR1 MNHEY and CDR2 SVGAGI. The DNA for the CDR3 is TGTGCCAGCAGTTTCCAGGGGAGGGGGCAAGAGACCCAGTACTTC. Protein sequence: CASSFQGRGQETQYF.

The chain recombines TRBV19 with TRBJ1-6; TRBD1 matches 7 bases. Germline CDR1 reads LNHDA; CDR2 reads SQIVND (reference sequence). This CDR3 is built from 15 residues. J lost 7 bases, V lost 7 bases, and 10 bases had no gene match. The CDR3 sequence is CASNGPDRVNSPLHF. The CDR3 nucleotides are TGTGCCAGTAACGGACCCGACAGGGTGAATTCACCCCTCCACTTT. The whole variable domain, remainder taken from reference TRBV19 and TRBJ1-6, is DGGITQSPKYLFRKEGQNVTLSCEQNLNHDAMYWYRQDPGQGLRLIYYSQIVNDFQKGDIAEGYSVSREKKESFPLTVTSAQKNPTAFYLCASNGPDRVNSPLHFGNGTRLTVT.

The chain has TRBV27 and TRBJ1-1; D perhaps matches TRBD1 (5 bases). With 5 bases removed from V and 0 bases from J, the gap between germline ends came to 7 bases. The CDR3 consists of 13 residues. In germline, CDR1 is MNHEY, CDR2 SMNVEV (reference sequence). This chain's CDR3 is CASSLQVNTEAFF. The CDR3 DNA reads as TGTGCCAGCAGTCTACAGGTGAACACTGAAGCTTTCTTT.

In its sample, this clone was seen a few times. The CDR3 DNA is TGTGCCAGCACCGGAGGGGGCTACTATGGCTACACCTTC. Protein sequence: CASTGGGYYGYTF. V and J are TRBV28 and TRBJ1-2; 7 nucleotides agree with TRBD1. Germline CDR1 is MDHEN and CDR2 is SYDVKM. With V trimmed by 7 bases and J by 3 bases, 5 bases remained unmatched. The CDR3 consists of 13 residues.

The genes are TRBV6-1 and TRBJ2-1; 8 bases align to TRBD2. The germline V gene has CDR1 MNHNS and CDR2 SASEGT. V shed 6 bases and J 12 bases; nucleotides not matched to a gene: 13. The CDR3 is 14 residues long. The CDR3: CASSPRGAGGGQFF. CDR3 in DNA: TGTGCCAGCAGCCCGAGGGGGGCGGGGGGCGGGCAGTTCTTC.

The chain carries TRBV25-1 and TRBJ2-5; possible D gene TRBD2, 5 bases. V was clipped by 3 bases and J by 4 bases, with 18 bases between them. From germline, CDR1 is MGHDK and CDR2 SYGVNS. The length of the CDR3 is 16 residues. CDR3 sequence (DNA): TGTGCCAGCAGTGAGGGGAGCGGTACCCCGGGAGAGACCCAGTACTTC. It yields the protein CASSEGSGTPGETQYF.

This CDR3 reads CASSSTDRAPGELFF. CDR3 DNA: TGTGCCAGCAGCTCAACCGACAGGGCCCCCGGGGAGCTGTTTTTT. The chain recombines TRBV7-2 with TRBJ2-2, with 7 positions matching TRBD1. The length of the CDR3 is 15 residues. V shed 4 bases, J shed 6 bases, and the junction held 8 bases outside the gene matches. CDR1 SGHTA and CDR2 FQGNSA come from the germline V gene.

The chain carries TRBV5-1 and TRBJ1-1; possibly TRBD1 for D (6 bases). Between the trimmed V and J ends, which lost 0 bases and 9 bases, there was a span of 15 bases. The CDR3 covers 14 residues. Germline values: CDR1 SGHRS, CDR2 YFSETQ. CDR3 residues: CASSLESGHTKAFF. In nucleotides, the CDR3 is TGCGCCAGCAGCTTGGAGTCGGGACACACGAAAGCTTTCTTT.

This clone has a single count. V is TRBV5-8 and J is TRBJ2-5; D is ambiguous. Per the germline V gene, CDR1 is SGHTS and CDR2 is YDEGEE. Trimming removed 2 bases at V and 5 bases at J, with 13 bases between. This CDR3 is built from 14 residues. CDR3 nucleotide sequence: TGTGCCAGCAGCTTCAGGCTCCGACGGGAGACCCAGTACTTC. Translation: CASSFRLRRETQYF.

This clone occurred once. This chain links TRBV16 with TRBJ1-5; TRBD1 agrees at 8 bases. Germline CDR1 reads KGHSY; CDR2 reads FQNENV. The CDR3 is made up of 16 amino acids. Germline trimming cut 0 bases from V and 4 bases from J; bases unmatched to any gene: 5. The CDR3, as DNA: TGTGCCAGCAGCCAATCCAGGACAGGGTCAAATCAGCCCCAGCATTTT. It translates to CASSQSRTGSNQPQHF.

This clone was recorded once. The genes are TRBV21-1 and TRBJ2-2; the table's D call of TRBD1 was not tested on the DNA. TRBV21-1 is listed as a pseudogene. This CDR3 comprises 19 residues. CDR3: CASDLSQAESPLNTGELFF. The CDR3 DNA reads as TGTGCCAGCGACCTCTCCCAGGCCGAATCGCCCTTGAACACCGGGGAGCTGTTTTTT.

The chain joins TRBV19 to TRBJ2-7, with 9 bases aligning to TRBD1. CDR3 size: 14 residues. Trimming removed 3 bases from V and 6 bases from J; junction bases left unmatched: 6. Germline V gives CDR1 LNHDA, CDR2 SQIVND (reference sequence). The CDR3 DNA follows: TGTGCCAGTAGTATGTGGGACAGGGAAGGCGAGCAGTACTTC. Amino acid sequence: CASSMWDREGEQYF.

The chain employs TRBV6-6 and TRBJ2-7; the D gene is possibly TRBD1 (6 bases). Trimming left V 2 bases short and J 0 bases short, with 11 bases between. Germline CDR1 reads MNHNY; CDR2 reads SVGAGI (reference sequence). The CDR3 is 15 residues long. This chain's CDR3 is CASSYDRPSSYEQYF. The CDR3 nucleotides read TGTGCCAGCAGTTACGACAGGCCTAGCTCCTACGAGCAGTACTTC.

The rearrangement links TRBV5-1 to TRBJ2-1; maybe TRBD2 (5 bases). CDR1 and CDR2 (germline): SGHRS, YFSETQ. Trimming shortened V by 2 bases and J by 0 bases, and 12 bases separated the two germline ends. CDR3 length: 16 residues. CDR3 loop: CASSFGETSSYNEQFF. In nucleotides, the CDR3 is TGCGCCAGCAGCTTCGGGGAGACAAGCTCCTACAATGAGCAGTTCTTC.

V and J are TRBV7-9 and TRBJ1-6, with unresolved D. This CDR3 is 11 amino acids long. The V and J ends lost 4 bases and 8 bases respectively, with 3 bases between them. Germline values: CDR1 SEHNR, CDR2 FQNEAQ (reference sequence). The CDR3 protein is CASSSYSPLHF. The CDR3 coding sequence is TGTGCCAGCAGCTCATATTCACCCCTCCACTTT.

The chain combines TRBV5-6 with TRBJ2-2, with 9 bases aligning to TRBD1. Germline CDR1 SGHDT, CDR2 YYEEEE. The CDR3 is 14 residues long. V shed 7 bases and J 1 base; nucleotides not matched to a gene: 2. CDR3 loop: CASGQGLNTGELFF. CDR3 DNA sequence: TGTGCCAGCGGACAGGGGTTGAACACCGGGGAGCTGTTTTTT.

This clone was counted only a few times. The chain recombines TRBV5-4 with TRBJ1-3; unclear D gene. In germline, CDR1 is SGHNT, CDR2 YYREEE (reference sequence). With 0 bases removed from V and 9 bases from J, the gap between germline ends came to 4 bases. The CDR3 sequence is 11 residues long. The CDR3: CASSLGPTIYF. The CDR3 bases are TGTGCCAGCAGCTTGGGGCCCACCATATATTTT.

The V gene is TRBV19, the J gene TRBJ2-4; D is unresolved. The CDR3 is made up of 19 amino acids. Trimming stripped 4 bases from V and 0 bases from J, with 22 bases between. CDR1 is LNHDA, CDR2 SQIVND, per germline (reference sequence). The CDR3 DNA sequence: TGTGCCAGTAGTAACGCCCTCTCCATTGCGGTGGGAGCCAAAAACATTCAGTACTTC. Its translation: CASSNALSIAVGAKNIQYF.

The chain is built from TRBV11-2 and TRBJ1-4; D call uncertain. Germline V CDR1 and CDR2: SGHAT, FQNNGV. This CDR3 contains 13 residues. V was pared by 1 base and J by 8 bases, with 8 bases between. CDR3 loop: CASSLVLGEKLFF. CDR3 nucleotide sequence: TGTGCCAGCAGCTTAGTCCTCGGGGAAAAACTGTTTTTT.

Written as DNA, the CDR3 is TGCGCCAGCAGCTCTTCGACTAGCGGAGAAGAGACCCAGTACTTC. Its protein product is CASSSSTSGEETQYF. The chain combines TRBV5-1 with TRBJ2-5; 9 bases line up with TRBD2. The CDR3 consists of 15 residues. The germline gives CDR1 SGHRS, CDR2 YFSETQ. The V gene end was trimmed by 3 bases and the J gene end by 3 bases; junction bases not matched to a gene: 6.

The chain combines TRBV10-3 with TRBJ2-1; D perhaps matches TRBD2 (7 bases). Trimming removed 6 bases at V and 12 bases at J, with 15 bases between. There are 12 residues in the CDR3. From germline, CDR1 is ENHRY and CDR2 SYGVKD. The CDR3 nucleotides read TGTGCCATCAGATCCGAGGGGGAGGGGCAGTTCTTC. Amino acid sequence: CAIRSEGEGQFF.

This clone was observed once. The chain recombines TRBV27 with TRBJ2-7; the D gene is possibly TRBD2 (6 bases). Germline CDR1 reads MNHEY; CDR2 reads SMNVEV (reference sequence). The CDR3 is 15 residues long. Trimming took 5 bases from V and 6 from J, leaving 20 bases between them. This chain's CDR3 is CASSARDSGVFEQYF. In nucleotides, the CDR3 is TGTGCCAGCAGTGCTCGGGATAGCGGCGTCTTCGAGCAGTACTTC.

This clone was counted once. Other DNA sequences from this sample encode an identical CDR3 as well. The gene calls are TRBV19 and TRBJ1-5; 7 bases agree with TRBD1. Trimming at V came to 9 bases and at J to 2 bases, leaving 4 bases not matched to a gene. The CDR3 consists of 13 residues. Germline V gene data show CDR1 as LNHDA and CDR2 as SQIVND (reference sequence). The DNA of the CDR3 is TGTGCCAGCAGAGACAGGGGCAATCAGCCCCAGCATTTT. It translates to CASRDRGNQPQHF.

The rearrangement uses TRBV28 and TRBJ1-5, with D possibly matching TRBD1 (5 bases). CDR1 and CDR2 (germline): MDHEN, SYDVKM. The CDR3 spans 13 residues. Trimming removed 6 bases from V and 4 bases from J, with 10 bases in between. In nucleotides, the CDR3 is TGTGCCAGCAGATCGACAGAGAATCAGCCCCAGCATTTT. It yields the protein CASRSTENQPQHF.